The 4 T cell receptor beta chains in this list originate from one sample, sequenced in a study of blood T cell repertoires in COVID-19. The table came from immunoSEQ multiplex PCR; TCRdb's copy has only in-frame clones and leaves some out. The sample includes 250,000 or so clones, roughly 83% of them seen just once. The sample was peripheral blood. The source is a man at least 80 years old with acute or convalescent COVID-19.

This clone was observed a handful of times. V and J are TRBV3-1 (or the pseudogene TRBV3-2) and TRBJ1-1; D uncertain. Germline assignment: CDR1 LGHDT and CDR2 YNNKEL (reference sequence). The CDR3 is 14 residues long. With 0 bases removed from V and 5 bases from J, the gap between germline ends came to 10 bases. The CDR3 reads CASSQEVGRTEAFF. The CDR3 nucleotides read TGTGCCAGCAGCCAAGAGGTGGGCCGTACTGAAGCTTTCTTT.

The chain couples TRBV19 to TRBJ1-2; D is possibly TRBD1 (5 bases). There are 16 residues in the CDR3. Per the germline V gene, CDR1 is LNHDA and CDR2 is SQIVND (reference sequence). V lost 4 bases, J lost 5 bases, and 20 bases lay in between. CDR3 coding DNA: TGTGCCAGTAGTACCAGCGACGGGGGTCTGGGATATGGCTACACCTTC. Encoded protein: CASSTSDGGLGYGYTF.

The chain carries TRBV21-1 and TRBJ2-7; the table calls TRBD1, which could not be checked here. TRBV21-1 is recorded as a pseudogene. The CDR3 consists of 16 residues. The CDR3 nucleotides are TGTGCCAGCAGCCCACGGACAGGGGGCATGTCCTACGAGCAGTACTTC. Protein product: CASSPRTGGMSYEQYF.

In this sample, this clone turned up once. The chain links TRBV5-4 to TRBJ2-7, with 11 bases identical to TRBD1. This CDR3 has 14 residues. V lost 3 bases to trimming and J lost 7 bases; unmatched junction nucleotides: 6. Germline V gene lookup returns CDR1 SGHNT and CDR2 YYREEE (reference sequence). CDR3 protein: CASSYGQGAREQYF. The CDR3 DNA reads as TGTGCCAGCAGCTACGGACAGGGGGCTCGTGAGCAGTACTTC.